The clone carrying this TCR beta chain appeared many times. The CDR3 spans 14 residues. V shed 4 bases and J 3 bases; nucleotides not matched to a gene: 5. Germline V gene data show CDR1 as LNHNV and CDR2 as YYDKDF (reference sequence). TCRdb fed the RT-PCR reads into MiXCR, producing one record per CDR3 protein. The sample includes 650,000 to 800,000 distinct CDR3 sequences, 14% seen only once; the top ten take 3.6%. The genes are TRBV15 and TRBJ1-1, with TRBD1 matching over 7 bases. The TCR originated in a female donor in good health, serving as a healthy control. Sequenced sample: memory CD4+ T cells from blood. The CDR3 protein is CATSIARGYTEAFF. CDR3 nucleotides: TGTGCCACCAGCATCGCCAGGGGGTACACTGAAGCTTTCTTT.